This passage covers 19 T cell receptor beta chains from one sample sequenced in a study of T cell responses to AZD1222 COVID-19 vaccine. Sequencing used immunoSEQ multiplex PCR; TCRdb keeps in-frame clones, though not all of them. Seen here are about 100,000 clones, 86% observed once, and the top ten hold 6.3%. The source material was peripheral blood, sampled on day 0 of AZD1222 vaccination. Every receptor here comes from an adult in good health.

The rearrangement uses TRBV9 and TRBJ2-3, with 9 bases matching TRBD1. V trimming: 3 bases; J trimming: 4 bases; junction bases outside the gene matches: 6. The germline V gene has CDR1 SGDLS and CDR2 YYNGEE. This CDR3 has 15 amino acids. The CDR3 DNA sequence: TGTGCCAGCAGCGCCGGGGACAGGGTGGCAGATACGCAGTATTTT. Amino acid sequence: CASSAGDRVADTQYF.

The rearrangement links TRBV5-1 to TRBJ1-4; TRBD1 might be the D (5 bases). Germline V gene lookup returns CDR1 SGHRS and CDR2 YFSETQ. V was shortened by 4 bases and J by 1 base, with 11 bases between the two germline ends. The CDR3 covers 15 residues. This chain's CDR3 is CASSPGSVTNEKLFF. DNA of the CDR3: TGCGCCAGCAGCCCAGGGAGTGTAACTAATGAAAAACTGTTTTTT. The complete variable domain, with remaining parts taken from reference TRBV5-1 and TRBJ1-4, reads KAGVTQTPRYLIKTRGQQVTLSCSPISGHRSVSWYQQTPGQGLQFLFEYFSETQRNKGNFPGRFSGRQFSNSRSEMNVSTLELGDSALYLCASSPGSVTNEKLFFGSGTQLSVL.

V and J are TRBV7-2 and TRBJ1-2; D not certain. Germline V lookup: CDR1 SGHTA, CDR2 FQGNSA. V was cut by 3 bases and J by 0 bases, with 14 bases left in between. CDR3 length equals 16 residues. For the CDR3, the DNA is TGTGCCAGCAGCTTGGGTATCGGGTCAGCTAACTATGGCTACACCTTC. It specifies CASSLGIGSANYGYTF.

CDR3 sequence (DNA): TGTGCCAGCAGTTACGTCCGGGAGACCCAGTACTTC. It yields the protein CASSYVRETQYF. V usage is TRBV6-6 and J usage is TRBJ2-5; D ambiguous. The CDR3 is made up of 12 amino acids. V was shortened by 2 bases and J by 5 bases, with 6 bases between the two germline ends. Germline V gene lookup returns CDR1 MNHNY and CDR2 SVGAGI (reference sequence).

This clone showed up just a few times. The rearrangement uses TRBV4-1 and TRBJ2-6; D remains ambiguous. Trimming shortened V by 4 bases and J by 2 bases, and 6 bases separated the two germline ends. From germline, CDR1 is MGHRA and CDR2 YSYEKL. CDR3 size: 14 residues. The CDR3 coding sequence is TGCGCCAGCAGCCGAGAGACTGGGGCCAACGTCCTGACTTTC. It translates to CASSRETGANVLTF.

The genes are TRBV11-2 and TRBJ2-5; D may be TRBD2 (6 bases). Trimming left V 3 bases short and J 0 bases short, with 14 bases between. This CDR3 is 16 amino acids long. In germline, CDR1 is SGHAT, CDR2 FQNNGV. DNA for the CDR3: TGTGCCAGCAGCTTGGAGAGGGGAGGACACCAAGAGACCCAGTACTTC. As protein: CASSLERGGHQETQYF.

This sequence joins TRBV7-2 and TRBJ1-4; perhaps TRBD1 as D (5 bases). V lost 5 bases and J 0 bases, leaving 10 bases between the germline ends. Germline CDR1 reads SGHTA; CDR2 reads FQGNSA. The CDR3 extends over 15 amino acids. CDR3 residues: CASSPRQSTNEKLFF. The CDR3, as DNA: TGTGCCAGCAGCCCTCGACAGTCAACTAATGAAAAACTGTTTTTT.

This chain links TRBV7-2 with TRBJ2-1, with 9 nucleotides matching TRBD1. V shed 4 bases, J shed 7 bases, and the junction held 11 bases outside the gene matches. CDR1 and CDR2 (germline): SGHTA, FQGNSA. The CDR3 is 16 residues long. The CDR3 nucleotides are TGTGCCAGCAGCTCCGTAACAAACAGGGGGCGGAATGAGCAGTTCTTC. Translating gives CASSSVTNRGRNEQFF.

The chain joins TRBV5-4 to TRBJ2-7, with 11 bases matching TRBD1. The trim removed 0 bases at V and 2 bases at J, leaving 1 base unmatched. Germline assignment: CDR1 SGHNT and CDR2 YYREEE (reference sequence). The CDR3 contains 15 residues. The CDR3 is CASSLAGQGAYEQYF. Written as DNA, the CDR3 is TGTGCCAGCAGCTTGGCGGGACAGGGGGCCTACGAGCAGTACTTC.

The sample holds one count of this clone. The gene calls are TRBV7-2 and TRBJ2-1, with D perhaps TRBD2 (6 bases). From germline, CDR1 is SGHTA and CDR2 FQGNSA. Trimming removed 5 bases at V and 10 bases at J, with 21 bases between. This CDR3 contains 15 residues. The CDR3 coding sequence is TGTGCCAGCAGCCCCAGGAGGGGCCCCCGGGGGGAGCAGTTCTTC. Protein sequence: CASSPRRGPRGEQFF.

The chain combines TRBV5-1 with TRBJ1-2, with TRBD1 matching over 7 bases. The V segment lost 4 bases and the J segment 4 bases; nucleotides outside the gene matches: 16. CDR3 size: 17 residues. Germline-derived CDR1 and CDR2 are SGHRS and YFSETQ. The CDR3 sequence: CASSPGLYRQGSYGYTF. In DNA, the CDR3 is TGCGCCAGCAGCCCGGGACTATATAGACAGGGAAGCTATGGCTACACCTTC.

This clone was found once. The V gene is TRBV7-9, the J gene TRBJ1-3; weak D call: TRBD1 (5 bases). V shed 2 bases and J shed 5 bases, with 22 bases lying between them. The CDR3 length is 18 residues. The germline V gene encodes CDR1 SEHNR and CDR2 FQNEAQ (reference sequence). CDR3 residues: CASSLRRGGDIARNTIYF. DNA for the CDR3: TGTGCCAGCAGCTTACGGCGGGGGGGTGACATAGCTCGAAACACCATATATTTT.

The chain combines TRBV6-5 with TRBJ1-2; D gene unclear. V lost 5 bases to trimming and J lost 6 bases, with 16 bases between them. The CDR3 totals 14 residues. Per germline, CDR1 MNHEY and CDR2 SVGAGI. The CDR3 region is CASSKEIIRDGYTF. The CDR3, as DNA: TGTGCCAGCAGTAAGGAGATAATAAGAGATGGCTACACCTTC.

The CDR3 DNA is TGCGCCAGCAGCCGGGACAGCGTTTCCTACGAGCAGTACTTC. This translates into CASSRDSVSYEQYF. The chain has TRBV5-1 and TRBJ2-7; 7 bases match TRBD1. CDR3 length: 14 residues. The V gene's germline CDR1 is SGHRS and CDR2 YFSETQ. J gave up 1 base and V 4 bases, and 5 bases lay outside the gene matches.

This clone was detected only once. The J gene is TRBJ2-7, the V gene TRBV6-2 or TRBV6-3, with TRBD2 matching 13 bases. The CDR3 contains 16 residues. Trimming at V came to 2 bases and at J to 2 bases, leaving 3 bases not matched to a gene. Germline lookup yields CDR1 MNHEY and CDR2 SVGEGT. The CDR3 loop is CASSYRTSGGAYEQYF. The CDR3 DNA reads TGTGCCAGCAGTTACAGGACTAGCGGGGGTGCCTACGAGCAGTACTTC.

This clone showed up just once. The chain combines TRBV30 with TRBJ2-7; D is ambiguous. Germline CDR1 and CDR2: GTSNPN and SVGIG (reference sequence). V was trimmed by 1 base and J by 6 bases, leaving 16 bases between them. The CDR3 extends over 14 amino acids. CDR3 sequence reads: CAWSANFGRPEQYF. The CDR3, as DNA: TGTGCCTGGAGTGCAAATTTTGGGCGCCCCGAGCAGTACTTC.

This CDR3 is CASREGWGTDTQYF. CDR3 sequence (DNA): TGTGCCAGCAGAGAGGGGTGGGGCACAGATACGCAGTATTTT. The chain has TRBV6-5 and TRBJ2-3; tentatively, D is TRBD1 or TRBD2 (5 bases each). The CDR3 is made up of 14 amino acids. The germline V gene has CDR1 MNHEY and CDR2 SVGAGI. V was cut by 6 bases and J by 1 base, with 11 bases left in between.

This clone was detected only once. V is TRBV27 and J is TRBJ1-6, with D hard to call. The CDR3 contains 13 residues. Germline CDR1 and CDR2: MNHEY and SMNVEV (reference sequence). V was pared by 2 bases and J by 6 bases, with 5 bases between. CDR3 loop: CASSLVGNSPLHF. Here the CDR3 DNA reads TGTGCCAGCAGTTTAGTGGGTAATTCACCCCTCCACTTT.

This clone showed up just a few times. Within the sample, other DNA sequences also encode this same CDR3. The CDR3 here is CASSLGASGGADTQYF. The CDR3 DNA is TGCGCCAGCAGCTTGGGAGCTAGCGGGGGGGCCGATACGCAGTATTTT. The chain combines TRBV5-1 with TRBJ2-3, with TRBD2 matching over 12 bases. The length of the CDR3 is 16 residues. V gave up 0 bases and J gave up 6 bases; unmatched junction bases: 5. CDR1 is SGHRS, CDR2 YFSETQ, per germline.